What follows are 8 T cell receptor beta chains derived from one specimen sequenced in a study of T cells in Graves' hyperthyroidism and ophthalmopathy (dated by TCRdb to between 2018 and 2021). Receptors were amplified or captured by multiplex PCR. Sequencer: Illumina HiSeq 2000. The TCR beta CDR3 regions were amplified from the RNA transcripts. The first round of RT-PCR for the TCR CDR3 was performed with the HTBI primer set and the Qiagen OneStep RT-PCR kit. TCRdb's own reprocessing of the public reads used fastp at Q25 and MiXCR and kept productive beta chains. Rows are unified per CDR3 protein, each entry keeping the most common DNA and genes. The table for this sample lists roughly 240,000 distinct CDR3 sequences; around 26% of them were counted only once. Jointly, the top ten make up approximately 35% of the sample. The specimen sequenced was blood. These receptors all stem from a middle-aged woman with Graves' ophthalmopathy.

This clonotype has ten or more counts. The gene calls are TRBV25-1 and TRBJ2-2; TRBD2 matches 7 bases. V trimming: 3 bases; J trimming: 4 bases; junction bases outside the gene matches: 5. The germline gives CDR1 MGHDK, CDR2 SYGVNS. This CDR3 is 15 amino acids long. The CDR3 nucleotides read TGTGCCAGCAGTGAGACGGGACTATCCACCGGGGAGCTGTTTTTT. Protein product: CASSETGLSTGELFF.

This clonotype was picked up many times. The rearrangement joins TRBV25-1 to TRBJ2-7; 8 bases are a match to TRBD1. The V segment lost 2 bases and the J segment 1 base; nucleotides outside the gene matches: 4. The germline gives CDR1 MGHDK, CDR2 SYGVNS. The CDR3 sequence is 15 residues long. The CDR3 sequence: CASSEPGQASYEQYF. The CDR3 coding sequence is TGTGCCAGCAGTGAACCGGGACAGGCATCCTACGAGCAGTACTTC.

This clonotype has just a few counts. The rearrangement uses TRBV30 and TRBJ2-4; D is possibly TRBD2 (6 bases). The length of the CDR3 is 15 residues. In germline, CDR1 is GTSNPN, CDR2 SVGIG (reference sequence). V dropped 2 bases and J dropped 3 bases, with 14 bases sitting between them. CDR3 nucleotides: TGTGCCTGGAGTACCCGGGGAGGCGACAAAAACATTCAGTACTTC. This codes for CAWSTRGGDKNIQYF.

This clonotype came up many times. The CDR3 sequence is CATSVDSYEQYF. In DNA form, the CDR3 reads TGTGCCACCAGTGTCGACAGCTACGAGCAGTACTTC. The chain recombines TRBV24-1 with TRBJ2-7, with D possibly TRBD1 on 5 matching bases. The germline gives CDR1 KGHDR, CDR2 SFDVKD. V shed 5 bases and J shed 3 bases, with 7 bases lying between them. This CDR3 contains 12 residues.

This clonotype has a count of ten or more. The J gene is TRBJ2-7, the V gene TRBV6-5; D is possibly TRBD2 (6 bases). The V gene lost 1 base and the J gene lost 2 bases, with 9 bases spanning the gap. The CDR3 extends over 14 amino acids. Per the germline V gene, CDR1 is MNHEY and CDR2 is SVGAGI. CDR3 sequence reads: CASSYFAGTYEQYF. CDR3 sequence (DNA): TGTGCCAGCAGTTACTTCGCGGGGACCTACGAGCAGTACTTC.

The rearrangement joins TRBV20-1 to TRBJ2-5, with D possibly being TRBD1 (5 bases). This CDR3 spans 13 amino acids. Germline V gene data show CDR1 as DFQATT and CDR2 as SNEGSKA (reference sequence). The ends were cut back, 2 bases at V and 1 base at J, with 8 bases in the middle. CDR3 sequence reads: CSARRGIQETQYF. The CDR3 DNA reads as TGCAGTGCTAGAAGGGGAATCCAAGAGACCCAGTACTTC.

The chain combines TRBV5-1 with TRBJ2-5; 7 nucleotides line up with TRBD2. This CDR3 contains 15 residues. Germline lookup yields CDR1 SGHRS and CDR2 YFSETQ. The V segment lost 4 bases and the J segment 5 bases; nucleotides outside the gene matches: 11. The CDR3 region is CASSNALAEGETQYF. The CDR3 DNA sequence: TGCGCCAGCAGCAACGCCCTAGCGGAGGGGGAGACCCAGTACTTC.

The CDR3 reads CASSIVTAGELFF. CDR3 DNA sequence: TGTGCCAGTAGTATAGTGACGGCCGGGGAGCTGTTTTTT. V usage is TRBV19 and J usage is TRBJ2-2; no firm D call. Germline lookup yields CDR1 LNHDA and CDR2 SQIVND (reference sequence). V was shortened by 1 base and J by 6 bases, with 6 bases between the two germline ends. This CDR3 contains 13 residues. Supplemented by reference TRBV19 and TRBJ2-2, the full variable domain reads DGGITQSPKYLFRKEGQNVTLSCEQNLNHDAMYWYRQDPGQGLRLIYYSQIVNDFQKGDIAEGYSVSREKKESFPLTVTSAQKNPTAFYLCASSIVTAGELFFGEGSRLTVL.